This T cell receptor (beta chain) was identified during a study of blood T cell repertoires in COVID-19. The overall study: COVID-19 samples collected from the United States, Italy and Spain covered acute and convalescent phases. Sources were T cells, B-cell-depleted T cells, or PBMCs; the material itself was cDNA or gDNA.

CDR1 and CDR2 (germline): ENHRY, SYGVKD. V was cut by 6 bases and J by 1 base, with 14 bases left in between. CDR3 size: 15 residues. Methods used by the authors: Estimated nucleated cell counts came from reference gene primer amplification. Repertoires were generated with immunoSEQ multiplex PCR, while TCRdb's copy carries only in-frame clones and drops some. V and J calls and clone size are those listed in that table; D and trimming were worked out from the DNA. This sample has some 220,000 clones, with around 80% found just once. The chain couples TRBV10-3 to TRBJ2-3, with a tentative D call TRBD2 (6 bases). This TCR derives from a human donor in a cohort sampled during active COVID-19. Sequencing input: peripheral blood. DNA for the CDR3: TGTGCCATCAGCGCGGGACGGCCAGGCACAGATACGCAGTATTTT. Its protein product is CAISAGRPGTDTQYF.